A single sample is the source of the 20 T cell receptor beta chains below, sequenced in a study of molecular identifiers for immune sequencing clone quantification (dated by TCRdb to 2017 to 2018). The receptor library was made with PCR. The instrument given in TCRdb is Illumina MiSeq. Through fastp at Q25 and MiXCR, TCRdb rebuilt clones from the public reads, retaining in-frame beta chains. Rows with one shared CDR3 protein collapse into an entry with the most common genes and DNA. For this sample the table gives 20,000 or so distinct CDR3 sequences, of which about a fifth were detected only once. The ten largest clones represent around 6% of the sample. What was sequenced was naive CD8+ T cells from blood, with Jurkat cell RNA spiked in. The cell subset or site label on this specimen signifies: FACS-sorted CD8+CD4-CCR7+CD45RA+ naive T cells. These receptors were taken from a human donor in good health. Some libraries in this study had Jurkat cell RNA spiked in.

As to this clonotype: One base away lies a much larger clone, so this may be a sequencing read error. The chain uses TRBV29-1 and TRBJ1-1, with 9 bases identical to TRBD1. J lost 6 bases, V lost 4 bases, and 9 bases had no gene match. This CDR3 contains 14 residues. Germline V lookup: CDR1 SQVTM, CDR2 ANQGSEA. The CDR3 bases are TGCAGCGTTGCGGGACAGGGTTGGAGCGCTGAAGCTTTCTTT. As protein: CSVAGQGWSAEAFF.

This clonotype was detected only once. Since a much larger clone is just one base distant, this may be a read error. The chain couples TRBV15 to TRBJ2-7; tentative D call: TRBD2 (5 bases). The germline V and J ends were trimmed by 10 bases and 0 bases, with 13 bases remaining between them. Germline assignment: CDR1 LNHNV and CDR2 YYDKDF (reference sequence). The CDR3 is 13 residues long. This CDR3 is CASREWDSYEQYF. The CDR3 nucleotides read TGTGCCAGCCGGGAATGGGACTCCTACGAGCAGTACTTC.

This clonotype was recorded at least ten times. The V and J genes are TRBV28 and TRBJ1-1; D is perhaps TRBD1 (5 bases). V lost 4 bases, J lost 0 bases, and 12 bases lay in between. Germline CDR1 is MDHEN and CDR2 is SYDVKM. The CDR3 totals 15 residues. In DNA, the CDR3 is TGTGCCAGCAGTTACACGGGGGGGATGAACACTGAAGCTTTCTTT. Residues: CASSYTGGMNTEAFF.

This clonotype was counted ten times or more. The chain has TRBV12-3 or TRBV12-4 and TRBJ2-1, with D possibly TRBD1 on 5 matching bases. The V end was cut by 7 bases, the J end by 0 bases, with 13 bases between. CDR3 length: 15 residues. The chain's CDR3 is CASNLGAVSYNEQFF. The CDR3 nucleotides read TGTGCCAGCAATCTTGGGGCTGTCTCCTACAATGAGCAGTTCTTC.

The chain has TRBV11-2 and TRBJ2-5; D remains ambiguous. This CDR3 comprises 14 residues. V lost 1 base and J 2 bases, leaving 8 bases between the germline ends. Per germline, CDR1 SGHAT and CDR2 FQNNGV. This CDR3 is CASSLGVRQETQYF. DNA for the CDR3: TGTGCCAGCAGCTTAGGTGTCAGGCAAGAGACCCAGTACTTC. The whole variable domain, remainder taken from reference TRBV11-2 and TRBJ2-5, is EAGVAQSPRYKIIEKRQSVAFWCNPISGHATLYWYQQILGQGPKLLIQFQNNGVVDDSQLPKDRFSAERLKGVDSTLKIQPAKLEDSAVYLCASSLGVRQETQYFGPGTRLLVL.

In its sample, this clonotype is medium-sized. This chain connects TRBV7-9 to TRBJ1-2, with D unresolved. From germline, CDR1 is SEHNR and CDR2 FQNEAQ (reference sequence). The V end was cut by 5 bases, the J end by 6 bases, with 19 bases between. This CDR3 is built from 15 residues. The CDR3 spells CASSPPQTNDNGYTF. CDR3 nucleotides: TGTGCCAGCAGCCCCCCCCAGACAAACGACAATGGCTACACCTTC.

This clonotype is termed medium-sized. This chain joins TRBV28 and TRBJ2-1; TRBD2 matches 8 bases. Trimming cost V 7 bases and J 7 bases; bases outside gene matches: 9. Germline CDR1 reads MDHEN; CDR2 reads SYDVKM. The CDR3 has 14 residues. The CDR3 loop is CASNDREGLNEQFF. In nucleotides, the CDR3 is TGTGCCAGCAACGATCGGGAGGGCCTTAATGAGCAGTTCTTC.

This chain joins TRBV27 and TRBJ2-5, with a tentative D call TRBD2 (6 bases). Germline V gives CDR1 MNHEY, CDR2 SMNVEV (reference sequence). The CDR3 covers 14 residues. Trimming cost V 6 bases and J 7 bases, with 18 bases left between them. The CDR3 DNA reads TGTGCCAGCAGCTCGGGACTCTTTTTGGGGACCCAGTACTTC. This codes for CASSSGLFLGTQYF.

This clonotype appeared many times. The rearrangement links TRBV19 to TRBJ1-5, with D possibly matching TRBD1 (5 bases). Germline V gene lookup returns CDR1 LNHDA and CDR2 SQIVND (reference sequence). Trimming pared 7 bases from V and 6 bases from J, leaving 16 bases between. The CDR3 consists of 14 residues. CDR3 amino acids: CASTFVQGSQPQHF. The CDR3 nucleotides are TGTGCCAGTACCTTCGTTCAGGGATCTCAGCCCCAGCATTTT. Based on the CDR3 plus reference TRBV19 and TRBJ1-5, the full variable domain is DGGITQSPKYLFRKEGQNVTLSCEQNLNHDAMYWYRQDPGQGLRLIYYSQIVNDFQKGDIAEGYSVSREKKESFPLTVTSAQKNPTAFYLCASTFVQGSQPQHFGDGTRLSIL.

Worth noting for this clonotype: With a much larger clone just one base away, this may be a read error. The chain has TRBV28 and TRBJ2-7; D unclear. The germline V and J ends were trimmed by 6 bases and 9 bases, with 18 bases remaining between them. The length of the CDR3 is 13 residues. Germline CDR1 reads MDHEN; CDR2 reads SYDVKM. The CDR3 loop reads CASSQVPSHGQYF. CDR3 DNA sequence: TGTGCCAGCAGCCAAGTGCCCTCCCACGGGCAGTACTTC. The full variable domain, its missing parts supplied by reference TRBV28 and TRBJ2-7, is DVKVTQSSRYLVKRTGEKVFLECVQDMDHENMFWYRQDPGLGLRLIYFSYDVKMKEKGDIPEGYSVSREKKERFSLILESASTNQTSMYLCASSQVPSHGQYFGPGTRLTVT.

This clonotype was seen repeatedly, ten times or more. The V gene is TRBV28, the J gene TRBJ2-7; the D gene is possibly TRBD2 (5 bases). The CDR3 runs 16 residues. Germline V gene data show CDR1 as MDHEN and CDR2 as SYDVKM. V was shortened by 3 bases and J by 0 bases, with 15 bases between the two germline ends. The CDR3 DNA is TGTGCCAGCAGTTTCGAGGGAAGTCTTAGCTCCTACGAGCAGTACTTC. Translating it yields CASSFEGSLSSYEQYF.

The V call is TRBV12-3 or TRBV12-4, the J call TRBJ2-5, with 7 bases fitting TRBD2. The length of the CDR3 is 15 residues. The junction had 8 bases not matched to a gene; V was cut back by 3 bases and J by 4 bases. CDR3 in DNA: TGTGCCAGCAGTTTTAGCCCTGGGGGGGGAGAGACCCAGTACTTC. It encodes CASSFSPGGGETQYF.

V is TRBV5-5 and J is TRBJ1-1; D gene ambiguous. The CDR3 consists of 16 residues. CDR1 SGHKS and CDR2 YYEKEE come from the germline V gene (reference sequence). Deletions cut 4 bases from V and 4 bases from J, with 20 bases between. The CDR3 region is CASSHETITVGTEAFF. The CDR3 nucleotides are TGTGCCAGCAGCCATGAAACGATCACGGTTGGCACTGAAGCTTTCTTT.

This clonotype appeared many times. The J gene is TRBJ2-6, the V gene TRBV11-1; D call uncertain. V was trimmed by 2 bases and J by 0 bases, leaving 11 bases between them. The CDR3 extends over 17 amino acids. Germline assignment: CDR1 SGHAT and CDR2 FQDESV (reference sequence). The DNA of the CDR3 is TGTGCCAGCAGCTTACACACGTTCAACTCTGGGGCCAACGTCCTGACTTTC. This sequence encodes CASSLHTFNSGANVLTF.

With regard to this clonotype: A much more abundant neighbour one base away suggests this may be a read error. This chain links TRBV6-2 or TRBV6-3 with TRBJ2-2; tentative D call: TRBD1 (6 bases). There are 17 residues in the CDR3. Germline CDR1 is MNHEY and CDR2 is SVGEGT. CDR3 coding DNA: TGTGCCAGCAGTTACAAGATTCCGGGACAATTCACCGAGGAGCTGTTTTTT. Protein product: CASSYKIPGQFTEELFF.

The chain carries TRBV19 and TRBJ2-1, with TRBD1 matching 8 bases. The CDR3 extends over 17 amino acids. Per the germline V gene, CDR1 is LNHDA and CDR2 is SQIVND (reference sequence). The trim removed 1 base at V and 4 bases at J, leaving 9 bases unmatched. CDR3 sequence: CASSIGIGTGGYNEQFF. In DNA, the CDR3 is TGTGCCAGTAGTATAGGGATCGGGACAGGAGGGTACAATGAGCAGTTCTTC.

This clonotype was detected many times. Here the CDR3 reads CASSLWDSPHEQYF. The CDR3 nucleotides read TGTGCCAGCAGCTTGTGGGACAGCCCCCACGAGCAGTACTTC. The rearrangement joins TRBV11-3 to TRBJ2-7, with 7 bases lining up with TRBD1. V lost 3 bases, J lost 5 bases, and 7 bases stayed unmatched. The CDR3 is 14 amino acids. Germline CDR1 is SGHNT and CDR2 is YENEEA.

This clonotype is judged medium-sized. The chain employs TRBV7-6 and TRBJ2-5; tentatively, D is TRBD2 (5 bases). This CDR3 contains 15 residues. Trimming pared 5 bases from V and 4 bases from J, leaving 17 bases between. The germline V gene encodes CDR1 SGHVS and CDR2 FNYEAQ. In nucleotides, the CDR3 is TGTGCCAGCAGCCACGGATCCCGAGGGAGAGAGACCCAGTACTTC. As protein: CASSHGSRGRETQYF.

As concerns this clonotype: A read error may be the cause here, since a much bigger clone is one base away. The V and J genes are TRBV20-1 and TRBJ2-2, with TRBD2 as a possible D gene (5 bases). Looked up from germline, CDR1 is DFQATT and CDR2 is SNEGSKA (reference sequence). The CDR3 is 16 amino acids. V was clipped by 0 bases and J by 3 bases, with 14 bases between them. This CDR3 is CSARDSRVTDTGELFF. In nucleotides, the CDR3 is TGCAGTGCTAGAGATTCGAGGGTAACGGACACCGGGGAGCTGTTTTTT.

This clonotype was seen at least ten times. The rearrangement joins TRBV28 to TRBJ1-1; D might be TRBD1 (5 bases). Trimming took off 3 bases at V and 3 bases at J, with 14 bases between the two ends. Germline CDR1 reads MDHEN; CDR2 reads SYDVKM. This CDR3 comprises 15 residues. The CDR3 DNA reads TGTGCCAGCAGTTTTGGGCCAAGGGGAGACACTGAAGCTTTCTTT. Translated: CASSFGPRGDTEAFF.